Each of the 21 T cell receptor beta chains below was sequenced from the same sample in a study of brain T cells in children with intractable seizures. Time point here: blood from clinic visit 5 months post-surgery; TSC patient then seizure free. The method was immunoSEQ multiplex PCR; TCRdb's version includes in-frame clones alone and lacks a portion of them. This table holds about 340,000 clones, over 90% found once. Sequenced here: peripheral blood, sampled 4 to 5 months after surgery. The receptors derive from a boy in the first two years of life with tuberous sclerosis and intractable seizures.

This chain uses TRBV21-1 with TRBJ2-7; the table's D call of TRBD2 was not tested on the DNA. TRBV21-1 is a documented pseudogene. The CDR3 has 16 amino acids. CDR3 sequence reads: CASSKRGCPGEYEQYF. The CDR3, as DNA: TGTGCCAGCAGCAAAAGAGGGTGCCCGGGGGAGTACGAGCAGTACTTC.

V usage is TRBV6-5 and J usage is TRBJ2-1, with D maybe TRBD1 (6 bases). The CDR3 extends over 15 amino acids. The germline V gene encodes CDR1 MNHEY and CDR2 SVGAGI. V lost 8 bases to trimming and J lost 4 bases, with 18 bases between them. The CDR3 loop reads CASGPNRGHYNEQFF. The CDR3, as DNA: TGTGCCAGCGGACCGAATAGGGGACATTACAATGAGCAGTTCTTC.

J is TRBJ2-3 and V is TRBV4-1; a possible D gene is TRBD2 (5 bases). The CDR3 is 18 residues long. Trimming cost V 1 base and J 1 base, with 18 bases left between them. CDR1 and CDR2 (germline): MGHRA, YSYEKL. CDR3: CASSQARFGGGGTDTQYF. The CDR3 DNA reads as TGCGCCAGCAGCCAAGCCCGCTTTGGAGGAGGCGGCACAGATACGCAGTATTTT.

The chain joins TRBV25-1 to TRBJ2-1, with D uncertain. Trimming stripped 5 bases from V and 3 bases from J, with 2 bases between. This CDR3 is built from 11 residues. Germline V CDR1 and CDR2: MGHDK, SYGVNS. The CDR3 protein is CASSNYNEQFF. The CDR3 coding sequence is TGTGCCAGCAGTAACTACAATGAGCAGTTCTTC.

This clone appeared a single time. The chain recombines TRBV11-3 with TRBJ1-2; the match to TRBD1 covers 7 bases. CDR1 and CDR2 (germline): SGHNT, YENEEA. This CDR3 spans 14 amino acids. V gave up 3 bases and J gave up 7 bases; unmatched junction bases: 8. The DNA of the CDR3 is TGTGCCAGCAGCTTGCCAGGGGGTGAGGGTGGCTACACCTTC. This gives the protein CASSLPGGEGGYTF.

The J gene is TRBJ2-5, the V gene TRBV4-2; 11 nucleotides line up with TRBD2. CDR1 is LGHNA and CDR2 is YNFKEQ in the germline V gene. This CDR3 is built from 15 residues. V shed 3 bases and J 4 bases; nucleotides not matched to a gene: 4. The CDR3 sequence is CASSHPGTSGETQYF. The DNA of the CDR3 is TGTGCCAGCAGCCATCCCGGGACTAGCGGAGAGACCCAGTACTTC.

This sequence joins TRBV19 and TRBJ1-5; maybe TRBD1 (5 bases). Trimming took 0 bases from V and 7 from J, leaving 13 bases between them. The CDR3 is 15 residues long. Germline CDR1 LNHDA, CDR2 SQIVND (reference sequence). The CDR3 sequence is CASSIDRGGGQPQHF. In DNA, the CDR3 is TGTGCCAGTAGTATAGATCGGGGGGGTGGACAGCCCCAGCATTTT.

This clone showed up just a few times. As DNA, the CDR3 is TGTGCCATCGGAGGGGCCACTGAAGCTTTCTTT. As protein: CAIGGATEAFF. The chain employs TRBV6-6 and TRBJ1-1, with D perhaps matching TRBD1 (5 bases). The CDR3 sequence is 11 residues long. The germline gives CDR1 MNHNY, CDR2 SVGAGI (reference sequence). V shed 10 bases and J shed 4 bases, with 10 bases lying between them.

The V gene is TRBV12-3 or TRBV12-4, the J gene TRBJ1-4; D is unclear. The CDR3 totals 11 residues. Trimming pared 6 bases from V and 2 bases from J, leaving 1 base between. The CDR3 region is CASSTNEKLFF. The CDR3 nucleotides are TGTGCCAGCAGCACTAATGAAAAACTGTTTTTT.

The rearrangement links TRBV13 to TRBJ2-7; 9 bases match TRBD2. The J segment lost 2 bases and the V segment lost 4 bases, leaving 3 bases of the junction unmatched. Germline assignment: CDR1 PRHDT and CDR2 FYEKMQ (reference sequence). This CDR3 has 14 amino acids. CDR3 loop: CASSSSSGAYEQYF. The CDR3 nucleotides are TGTGCCAGCAGCTCCTCTAGCGGGGCCTACGAGCAGTACTTC.

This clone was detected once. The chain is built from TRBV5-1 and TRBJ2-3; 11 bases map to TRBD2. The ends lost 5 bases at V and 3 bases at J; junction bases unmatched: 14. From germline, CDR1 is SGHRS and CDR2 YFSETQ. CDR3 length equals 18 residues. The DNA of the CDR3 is TGCGCCAGCAGGCCAGCCGGGACTAGCGGTTTTGGTACAGATACGCAGTATTTT. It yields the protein CASRPAGTSGFGTDTQYF.

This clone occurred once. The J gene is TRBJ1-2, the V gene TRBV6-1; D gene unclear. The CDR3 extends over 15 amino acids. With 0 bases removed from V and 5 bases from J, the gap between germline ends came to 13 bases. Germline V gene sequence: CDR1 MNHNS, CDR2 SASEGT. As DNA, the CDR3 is TGTGCCAGCAGTGAAGCAGGGCCCGGAGGTTATGGCTACACCTTC. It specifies CASSEAGPGGYGYTF.

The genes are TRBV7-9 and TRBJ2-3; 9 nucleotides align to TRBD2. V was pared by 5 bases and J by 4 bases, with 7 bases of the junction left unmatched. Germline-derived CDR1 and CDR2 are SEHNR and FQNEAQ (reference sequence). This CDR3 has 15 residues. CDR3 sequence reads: CASSLRLAEADTQYF. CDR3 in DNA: TGTGCCAGCAGCCTAAGACTAGCGGAGGCAGATACGCAGTATTTT.

DNA of the CDR3: TGTGCCAGTAAATTAAGCTCTGGAAACACCATATATTTT. Translation gives CASKLSSGNTIYF. The genes are TRBV19 and TRBJ1-3; D remains unclear. The CDR3 spans 13 residues. Per the germline V gene, CDR1 is LNHDA and CDR2 is SQIVND (reference sequence). V was trimmed by 7 bases and J by 0 bases, leaving 7 bases between them.

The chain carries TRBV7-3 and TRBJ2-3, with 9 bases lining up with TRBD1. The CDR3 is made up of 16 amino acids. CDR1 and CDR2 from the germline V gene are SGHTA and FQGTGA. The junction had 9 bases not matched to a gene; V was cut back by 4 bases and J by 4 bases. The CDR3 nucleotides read TGTGCCAGCAGCTCACAGGGGGCCCTTGGTTCAGATACGCAGTATTTT. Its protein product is CASSSQGALGSDTQYF.

CDR3 residues: CASGLVLTGTSGRGDTQYF. CDR3 coding DNA: TGTGCTAGTGGTTTGGTATTAACCGGGACTAGCGGGAGAGGAGATACGCAGTATTTT. The chain is built from TRBV12-5 and TRBJ2-3, with 14 bases identical to TRBD2. The V gene end was trimmed by 0 bases and the J gene end by 5 bases; junction bases not matched to a gene: 10. Germline values: CDR1 LGHNT, CDR2 FRNRAP. This CDR3 has 19 residues.

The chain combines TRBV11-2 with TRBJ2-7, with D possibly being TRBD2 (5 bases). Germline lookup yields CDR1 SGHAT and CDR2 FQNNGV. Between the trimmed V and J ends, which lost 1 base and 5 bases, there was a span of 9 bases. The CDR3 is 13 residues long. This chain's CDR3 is CASSLVIGDEQYF. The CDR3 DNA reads TGTGCCAGCAGCTTAGTTATCGGGGACGAGCAGTACTTC. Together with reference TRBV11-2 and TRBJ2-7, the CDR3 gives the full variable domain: EAGVAQSPRYKIIEKRQSVAFWCNPISGHATLYWYQQILGQGPKLLIQFQNNGVVDDSQLPKDRFSAERLKGVDSTLKIQPAKLEDSAVYLCASSLVIGDEQYFGPGTRLTVT.

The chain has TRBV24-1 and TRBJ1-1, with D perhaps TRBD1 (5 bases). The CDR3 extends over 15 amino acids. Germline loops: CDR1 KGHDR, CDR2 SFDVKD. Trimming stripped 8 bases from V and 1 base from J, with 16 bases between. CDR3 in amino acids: CATNSGPGTNTEAFF. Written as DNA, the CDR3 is TGTGCCACCAATTCAGGCCCAGGGACGAACACTGAAGCTTTCTTT.

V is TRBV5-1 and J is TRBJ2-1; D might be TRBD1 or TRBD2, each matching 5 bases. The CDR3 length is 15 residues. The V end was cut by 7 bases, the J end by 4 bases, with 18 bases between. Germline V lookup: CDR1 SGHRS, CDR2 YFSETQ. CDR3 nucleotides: TGCGCCAGCCGAGAGCAGGGAGACCTATACAATGAGCAGTTCTTC. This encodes CASREQGDLYNEQFF.

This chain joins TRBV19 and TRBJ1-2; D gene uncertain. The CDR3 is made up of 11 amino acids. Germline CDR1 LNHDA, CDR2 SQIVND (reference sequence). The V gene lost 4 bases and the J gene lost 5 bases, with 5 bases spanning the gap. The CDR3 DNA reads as TGTGCCAGTAGTACCAGGTATGGCTACACCTTC. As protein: CASSTRYGYTF. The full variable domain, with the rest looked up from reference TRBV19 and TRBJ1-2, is DGGITQSPKYLFRKEGQNVTLSCEQNLNHDAMYWYRQDPGQGLRLIYYSQIVNDFQKGDIAEGYSVSREKKESFPLTVTSAQKNPTAFYLCASSTRYGYTFGSGTRLTVV.

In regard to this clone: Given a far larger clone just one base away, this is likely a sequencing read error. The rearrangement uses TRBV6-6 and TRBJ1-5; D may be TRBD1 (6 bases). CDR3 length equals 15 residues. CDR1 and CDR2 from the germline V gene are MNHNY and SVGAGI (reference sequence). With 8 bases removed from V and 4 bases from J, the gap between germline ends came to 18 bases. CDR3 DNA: TGTGCCAGCTGCCGGGGGGGGGCGCGGAATCAGCCCCAGCATTTT. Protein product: CASCRGGARNQPQHF.